This TCR beta chain was captured in a study of response to subunit inactivated influenza vaccine. TCRdb re-called the RT-PCR reads through MiXCR, storing one row per CDR3 protein. The repertoire holds around 850,000 distinct CDR3 sequences, about a fifth seen once, with approximately 10% in the top ten. This clonotype was detected a few times. Its target is not known. General study points: The authors suggested that every seasonal influenza vaccination recruits few new T cells.

This CDR3 has 15 residues. Deletions cut 1 base from V and 4 bases from J, with 12 bases between. The sequence was collected from a man between 45 and 60 years old who received an inactivated influenza vaccine. The chain is built from TRBV12-3 or TRBV12-4 and TRBJ2-3; a weak D match, TRBD1 (6 bases). This specimen was PBMCs from blood, taken 5 to 6 days after vaccination. Here the CDR3 reads CASSLGQVYADTQYF. The CDR3 bases are TGTGCCAGCAGTTTAGGACAGGTTTATGCAGATACGCAGTATTTT.